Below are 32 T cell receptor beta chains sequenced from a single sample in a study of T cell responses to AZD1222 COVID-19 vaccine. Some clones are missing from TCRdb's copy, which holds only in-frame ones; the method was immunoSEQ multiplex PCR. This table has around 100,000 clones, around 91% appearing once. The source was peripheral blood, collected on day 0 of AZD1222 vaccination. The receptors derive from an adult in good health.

The chain's CDR3 is CASSMTGNEQFF. The CDR3 DNA reads as TGTGCCAGCAGTATGACAGGGAATGAGCAGTTCTTC. V is TRBV6-5 and J is TRBJ2-1, with 7 nucleotides matching TRBD1. CDR1 is MNHEY, CDR2 SVGAGI, per germline. CDR3 length: 12 amino acids. Trimming at V came to 5 bases and at J to 7 bases, leaving 2 bases not matched to a gene.

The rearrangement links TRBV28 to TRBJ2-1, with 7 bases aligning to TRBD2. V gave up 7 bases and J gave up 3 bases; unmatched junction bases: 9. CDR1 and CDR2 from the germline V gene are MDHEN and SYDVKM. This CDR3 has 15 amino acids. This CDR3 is CASTVAGRDYNEQFF. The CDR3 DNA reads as TGTGCCAGCACCGTAGCAGGGAGGGACTACAATGAGCAGTTCTTC.

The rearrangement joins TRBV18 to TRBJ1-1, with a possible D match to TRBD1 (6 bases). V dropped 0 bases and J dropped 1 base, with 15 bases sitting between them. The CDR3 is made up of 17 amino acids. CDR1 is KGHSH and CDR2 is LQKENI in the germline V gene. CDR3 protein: CASSPPTGSGSNTEAFF. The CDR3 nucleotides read TGTGCCAGCTCACCACCGACAGGCTCAGGCTCGAACACTGAAGCTTTCTTT.

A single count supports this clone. CDR3 DNA: TGTGCCAGCTCAGCCATGGCAGATACGCAGTATTTT. This translates into CASSAMADTQYF. This sequence joins TRBV18 and TRBJ2-3, with D unclear. The V gene's germline CDR1 is KGHSH and CDR2 LQKENI. V lost 5 bases, J lost 4 bases, and 7 bases lay in between. The CDR3 spans 12 residues.

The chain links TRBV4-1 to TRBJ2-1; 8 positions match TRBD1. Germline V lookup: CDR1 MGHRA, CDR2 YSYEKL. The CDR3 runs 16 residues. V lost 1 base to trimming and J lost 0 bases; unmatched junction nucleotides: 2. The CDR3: CASSQAGGSSYNEQFF. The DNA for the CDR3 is TGCGCCAGCAGCCAAGCAGGGGGCAGCTCCTACAATGAGCAGTTCTTC.

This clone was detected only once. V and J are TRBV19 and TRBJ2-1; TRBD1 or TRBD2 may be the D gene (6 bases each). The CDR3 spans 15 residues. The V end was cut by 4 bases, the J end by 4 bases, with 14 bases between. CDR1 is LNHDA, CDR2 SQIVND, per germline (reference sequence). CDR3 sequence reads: CASSKSGGGYNEQFF. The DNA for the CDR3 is TGTGCCAGTAGTAAATCCGGAGGGGGATACAATGAGCAGTTCTTC.

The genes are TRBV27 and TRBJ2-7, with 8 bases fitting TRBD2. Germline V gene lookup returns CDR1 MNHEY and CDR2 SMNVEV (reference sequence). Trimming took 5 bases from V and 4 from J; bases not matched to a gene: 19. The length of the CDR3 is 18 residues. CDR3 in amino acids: CASSPWVAGFAAEYEQYF. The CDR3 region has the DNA TGTGCCAGCAGTCCCTGGGTAGCGGGATTCGCCGCCGAATACGAGCAGTACTTC.

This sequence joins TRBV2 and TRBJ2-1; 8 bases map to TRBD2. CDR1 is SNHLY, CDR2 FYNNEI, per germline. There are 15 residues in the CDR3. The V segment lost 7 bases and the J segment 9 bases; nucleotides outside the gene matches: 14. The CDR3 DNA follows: TGTGCCAGCAAATCCCGGGAGGGCCCCCGTAGTGAGCAGTTCTTC. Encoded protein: CASKSREGPRSEQFF. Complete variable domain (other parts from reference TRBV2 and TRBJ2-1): EPEVTQTPSHQVTQMGQEVILRCVPISNHLYFYWYRQILGQKVEFLVSFYNNEISEKSEIFDDQFSVERPDGSNFTLKIRSTKLEDSAMYFCASKSREGPRSEQFFGPGTRLTVL.

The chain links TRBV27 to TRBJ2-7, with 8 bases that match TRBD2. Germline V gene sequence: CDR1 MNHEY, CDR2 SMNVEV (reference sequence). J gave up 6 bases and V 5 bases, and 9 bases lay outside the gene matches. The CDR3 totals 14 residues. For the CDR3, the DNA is TGTGCCAGCAGTCCAGCGGGAGAAGGCTTCGAGCAGTACTTC. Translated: CASSPAGEGFEQYF.

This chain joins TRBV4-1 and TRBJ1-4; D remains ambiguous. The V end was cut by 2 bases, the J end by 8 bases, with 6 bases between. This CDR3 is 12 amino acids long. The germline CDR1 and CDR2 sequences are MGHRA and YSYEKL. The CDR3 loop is CASSQNYEKLFF. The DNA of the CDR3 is TGCGCCAGCAGCCAAAATTACGAAAAACTGTTTTTT.

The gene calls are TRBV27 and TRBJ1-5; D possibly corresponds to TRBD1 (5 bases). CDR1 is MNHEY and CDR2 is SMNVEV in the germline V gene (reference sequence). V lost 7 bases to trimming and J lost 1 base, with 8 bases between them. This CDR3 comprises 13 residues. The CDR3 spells CASTRGSNQPQHF. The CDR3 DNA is TGTGCCAGCACCCGGGGGAGCAATCAGCCCCAGCATTTT.

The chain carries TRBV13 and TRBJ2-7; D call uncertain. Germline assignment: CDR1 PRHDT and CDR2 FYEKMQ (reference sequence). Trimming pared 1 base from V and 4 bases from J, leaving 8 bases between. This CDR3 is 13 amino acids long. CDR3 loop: CASSLEPGYEQYF. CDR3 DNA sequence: TGTGCCAGCAGCTTAGAACCCGGGTACGAGCAGTACTTC. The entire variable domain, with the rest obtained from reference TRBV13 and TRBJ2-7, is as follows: AAGVIQSPRHLIKEKRETATLKCYPIPRHDTVYWYQQGPGQDPQFLISFYEKMQSDKGSIPDRFSAQQFSDYHSELNMSSLELGDSALYFCASSLEPGYEQYFGPGTRLTVT.

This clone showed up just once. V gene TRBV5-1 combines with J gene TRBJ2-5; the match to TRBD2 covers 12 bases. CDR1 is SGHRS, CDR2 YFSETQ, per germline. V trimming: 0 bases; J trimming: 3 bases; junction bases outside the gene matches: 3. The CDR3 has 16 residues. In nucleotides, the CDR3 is TGCGCCAGCAGCTTGGGGCTAGCGGGAGGGAAAGAGACCCAGTACTTC. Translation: CASSLGLAGGKETQYF.

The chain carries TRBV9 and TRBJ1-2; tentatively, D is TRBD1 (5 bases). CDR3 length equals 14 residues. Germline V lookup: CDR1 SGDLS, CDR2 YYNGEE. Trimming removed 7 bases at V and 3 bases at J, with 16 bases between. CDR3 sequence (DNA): TGTGCCAGCCGCCAATGGGGGAGCGACTATGGCTACACCTTC. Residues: CASRQWGSDYGYTF.

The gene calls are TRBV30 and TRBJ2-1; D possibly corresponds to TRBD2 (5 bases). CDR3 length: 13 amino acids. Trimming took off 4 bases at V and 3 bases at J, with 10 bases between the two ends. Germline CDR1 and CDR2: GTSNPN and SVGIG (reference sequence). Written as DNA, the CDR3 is TGTGCCTGGATAGACTACCTCTACAATGAGCAGTTCTTC. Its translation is CAWIDYLYNEQFF. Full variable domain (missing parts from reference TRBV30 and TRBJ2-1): SQTIHQWPATLVQPVGSPLSLECTVEGTSNPNLYWYRQAAGRGLQLLFYSVGIGQISSEVPQNLSASRPQDRQFILSSKKLLLSDSGFYLCAWIDYLYNEQFFGPGTRLTVL.

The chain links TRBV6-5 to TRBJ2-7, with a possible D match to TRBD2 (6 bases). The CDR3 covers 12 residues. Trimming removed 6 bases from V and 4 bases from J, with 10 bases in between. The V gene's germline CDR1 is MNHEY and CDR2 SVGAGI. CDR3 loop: CASREGSYEQYF. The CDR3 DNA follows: TGTGCCAGCAGGGAGGGCTCTTACGAGCAGTACTTC.

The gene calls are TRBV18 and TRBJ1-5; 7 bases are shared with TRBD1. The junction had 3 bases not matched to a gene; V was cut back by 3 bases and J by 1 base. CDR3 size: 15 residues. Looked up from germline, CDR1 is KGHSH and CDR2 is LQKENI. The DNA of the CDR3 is TGTGCCAGCTCACCCCCGGGACAGAGCAATCAGCCCCAGCATTTT. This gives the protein CASSPPGQSNQPQHF.

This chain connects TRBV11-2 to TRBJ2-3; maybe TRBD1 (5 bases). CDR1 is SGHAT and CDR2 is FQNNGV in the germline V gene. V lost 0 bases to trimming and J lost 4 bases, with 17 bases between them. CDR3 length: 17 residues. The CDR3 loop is CASSLEFGARDPDTQYF. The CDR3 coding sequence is TGTGCCAGCAGCTTAGAGTTTGGGGCCAGGGATCCAGATACGCAGTATTTT.

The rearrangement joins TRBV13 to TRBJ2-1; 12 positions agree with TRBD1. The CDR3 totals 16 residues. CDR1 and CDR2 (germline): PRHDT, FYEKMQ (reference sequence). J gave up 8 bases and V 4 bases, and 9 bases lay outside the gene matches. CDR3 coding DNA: TGTGCCAGCAGCTCAGGAGGGACAGGGGGCGAGGATGAGCAGTTCTTC. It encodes CASSSGGTGGEDEQFF.

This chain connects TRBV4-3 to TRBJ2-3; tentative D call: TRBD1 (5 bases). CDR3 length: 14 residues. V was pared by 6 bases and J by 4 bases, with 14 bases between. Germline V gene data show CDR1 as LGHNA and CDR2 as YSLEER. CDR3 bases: TGCGCCAGCAGACCAGGGTATATTTCAGATACGCAGTATTTT. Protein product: CASRPGYISDTQYF.

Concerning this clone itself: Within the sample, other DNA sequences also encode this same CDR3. DNA of the CDR3: TGTGCCAGCAGTCTACAATACGAGCAGTACTTC. It translates to CASSLQYEQYF. The chain combines TRBV28 with TRBJ2-7; D is undetermined. Trimming took off 5 bases at V and 4 bases at J, with 6 bases between the two ends. CDR1 MDHEN and CDR2 SYDVKM come from the germline V gene. This CDR3 comprises 11 residues. The full variable domain, with the rest looked up from reference TRBV28 and TRBJ2-7, is DVKVTQSSRYLVKRTGEKVFLECVQDMDHENMFWYRQDPGLGLRLIYFSYDVKMKEKGDIPEGYSVSREKKERFSLILESASTNQTSMYLCASSLQYEQYFGPGTRLTVT.

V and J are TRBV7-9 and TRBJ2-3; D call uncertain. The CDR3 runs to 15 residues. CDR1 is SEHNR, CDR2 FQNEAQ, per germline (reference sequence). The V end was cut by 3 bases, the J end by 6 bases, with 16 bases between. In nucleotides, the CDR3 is TGTGCCAGCAGCTTGGTTTTCCTGGTGGGGGATACGCAGTATTTT. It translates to CASSLVFLVGDTQYF.

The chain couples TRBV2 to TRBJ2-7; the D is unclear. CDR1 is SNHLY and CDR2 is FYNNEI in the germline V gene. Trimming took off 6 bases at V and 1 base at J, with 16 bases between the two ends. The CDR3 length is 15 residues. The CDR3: CASSAGRLVSYEQYF. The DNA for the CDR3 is TGTGCCAGCAGCGCTGGAAGGTTGGTATCCTACGAGCAGTACTTC.

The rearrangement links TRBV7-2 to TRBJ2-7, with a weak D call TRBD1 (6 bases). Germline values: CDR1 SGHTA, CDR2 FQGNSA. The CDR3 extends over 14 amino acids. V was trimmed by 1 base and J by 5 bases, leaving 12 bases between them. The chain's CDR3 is CASSLGAQGDEQYF. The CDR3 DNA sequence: TGTGCCAGCAGCTTAGGGGCACAGGGAGACGAGCAGTACTTC. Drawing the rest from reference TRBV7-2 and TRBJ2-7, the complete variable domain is GAGVSQSPSNKVTEKGKDVELRCDPISGHTALYWYRQSLGQGLEFLIYFQGNSAPDKSGLPSDRFSAERTGGSVSTLTIQRTQQEDSAVYLCASSLGAQGDEQYFGPGTRLTVT.

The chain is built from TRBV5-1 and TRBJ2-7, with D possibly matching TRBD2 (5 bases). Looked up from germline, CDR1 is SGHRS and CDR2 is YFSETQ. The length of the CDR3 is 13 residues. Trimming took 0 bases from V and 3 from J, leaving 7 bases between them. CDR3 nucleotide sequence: TGCGCCAGCAGCTTGGGCGAGGGCTACGAGCAGTACTTC. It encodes CASSLGEGYEQYF.

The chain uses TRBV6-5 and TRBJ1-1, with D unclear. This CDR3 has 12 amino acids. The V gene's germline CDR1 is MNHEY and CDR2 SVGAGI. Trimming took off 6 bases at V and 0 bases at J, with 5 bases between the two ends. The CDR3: CASSRVNTEAFF. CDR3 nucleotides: TGTGCCAGCAGCAGAGTGAACACTGAAGCTTTCTTT.

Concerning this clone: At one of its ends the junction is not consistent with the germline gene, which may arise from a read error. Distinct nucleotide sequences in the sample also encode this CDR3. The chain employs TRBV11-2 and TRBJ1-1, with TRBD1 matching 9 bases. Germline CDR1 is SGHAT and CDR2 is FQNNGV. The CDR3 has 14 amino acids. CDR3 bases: TGTGCTAGCAGACGGACAGGGGCTAACACTGAAGCTTTCTTT. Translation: CASRRTGANTEAFF.

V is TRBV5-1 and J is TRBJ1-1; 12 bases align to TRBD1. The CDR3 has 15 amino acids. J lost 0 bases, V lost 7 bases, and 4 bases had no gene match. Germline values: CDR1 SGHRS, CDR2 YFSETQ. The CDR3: CASLGQGAVNTEAFF. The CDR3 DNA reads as TGCGCCAGCCTGGGACAGGGGGCGGTGAACACTGAAGCTTTCTTT.

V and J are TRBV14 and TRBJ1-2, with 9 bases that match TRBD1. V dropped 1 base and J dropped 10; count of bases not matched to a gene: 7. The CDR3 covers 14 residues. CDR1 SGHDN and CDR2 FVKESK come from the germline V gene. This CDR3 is CASSQVEGQGYYTF. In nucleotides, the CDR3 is TGTGCCAGCAGCCAAGTGGAGGGACAGGGATACTACACCTTC.

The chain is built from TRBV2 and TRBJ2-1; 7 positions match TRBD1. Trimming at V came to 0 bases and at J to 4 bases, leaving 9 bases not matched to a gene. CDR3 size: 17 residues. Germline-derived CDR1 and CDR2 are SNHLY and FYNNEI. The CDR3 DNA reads TGTGCCAGCAGTGAAGCGCCCCGACAGGGTCGGTACAATGAGCAGTTCTTC. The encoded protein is CASSEAPRQGRYNEQFF.

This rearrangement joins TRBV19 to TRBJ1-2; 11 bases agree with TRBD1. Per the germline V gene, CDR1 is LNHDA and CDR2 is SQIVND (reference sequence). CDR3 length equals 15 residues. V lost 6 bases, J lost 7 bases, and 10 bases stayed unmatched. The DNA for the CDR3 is TGTGCCAGTAGCCACGGGACAGGGGGACTTCTTGGCTACACCTTC. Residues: CASSHGTGGLLGYTF.

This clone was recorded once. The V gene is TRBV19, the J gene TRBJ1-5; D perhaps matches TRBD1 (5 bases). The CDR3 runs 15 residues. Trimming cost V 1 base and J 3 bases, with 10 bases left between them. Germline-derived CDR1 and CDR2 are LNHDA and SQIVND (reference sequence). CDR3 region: CASSIGGDLNQPQHF. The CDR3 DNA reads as TGTGCCAGTAGTATAGGAGGGGACCTCAATCAGCCCCAGCATTTT.